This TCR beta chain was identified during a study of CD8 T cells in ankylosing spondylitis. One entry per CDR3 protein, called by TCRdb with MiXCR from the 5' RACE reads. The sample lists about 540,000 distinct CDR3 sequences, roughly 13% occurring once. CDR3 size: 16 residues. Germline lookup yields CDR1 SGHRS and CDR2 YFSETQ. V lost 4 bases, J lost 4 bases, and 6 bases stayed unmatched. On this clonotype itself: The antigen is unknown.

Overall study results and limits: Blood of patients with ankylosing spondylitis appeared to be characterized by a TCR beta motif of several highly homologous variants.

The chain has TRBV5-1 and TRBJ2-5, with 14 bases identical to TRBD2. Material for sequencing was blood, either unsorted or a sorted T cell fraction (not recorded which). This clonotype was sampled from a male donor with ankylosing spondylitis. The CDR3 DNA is TGCGCCAGCAGCGCAGGGACTAGCGGGAGCCTAGAGACCCAGTACTTC. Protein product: CASSAGTSGSLETQYF.